These 2 T cell receptor beta chains were all obtained from the same sample, sequenced in a study of blood T cell repertoires in COVID-19. The repertoire was sequenced with immunoSEQ multiplex PCR; TCRdb's copy has only in-frame clones and lacks some. This repertoire shows approximately 10,000 clones, about 89% found once; its top ten account for roughly 22%. Sequencing used peripheral blood. Receptors originate from a woman aged 55-69 years with active COVID-19.

V usage is TRBV3-1 (or the pseudogene TRBV3-2) and J usage is TRBJ1-2; D gene uncertain. This CDR3 region has 14 residues. The germline CDR1 and CDR2 sequences are LGHDT and YNNKEL (reference sequence). V was pared by 4 bases and J by 5 bases, with 14 bases between. The CDR3 DNA follows: TGTGCCAGCAGCCCGAGGGCAAAGCTTTATGGCTACACCTTC. Its translation: CASSPRAKLYGYTF.

The chain employs TRBV21-1 and TRBJ2-7; the table calls TRBD2, which could not be checked here. TRBV21-1 counts as a pseudogene. The CDR3 sequence is 14 residues long. Written as DNA, the CDR3 is TGTGCCAGCAGCAAAGCGCTCACGGAGGTTTGGGTATTCGTC. Protein: CASSKALTEVWVFV.